The text below deals with one T cell receptor beta chain. PCR primers comprised 60 Vbeta and 13 Jbeta primers. Original analysis: A later analysis tallied approximately 78 million unique TCR beta chains, 9 million to 12 million of them shared. Method: immunoSEQ multiplex PCR; TCRdb's copy keeps in-frame clones and lacks some. The D gene and trimming were derived from the DNA, and the V and J assignments and clone size from that table. In total, the table holds tens of thousands of clones. The germline V gene has CDR1 MDHEN and CDR2 SYDVKM. The trim removed 7 bases at V and 5 bases at J, leaving 11 bases unmatched. The CDR3 length is 16 residues. The data derive from a study of cytomegalovirus exposure and HLA in healthy donors. In the study overall: Within the Caucasian-associated ancestry cluster were around 81% of the approximately 400 genotyped donors.

Sequencing input: PBMCs. The chain employs TRBV28 and TRBJ2-5; 12 nucleotides agree with TRBD2. The sequence was collected from a male donor in good health and CMV-seronegative. CDR3 bases: TGTGCCAGCAATCTAGCGGGGGGGCCCATCTCGGAGACCCAGTACTTC. This codes for CASNLAGGPISETQYF.